This T cell receptor beta chain came from a study of cytomegalovirus exposure and HLA in healthy donors. The PCR contained 60 Vbeta and 13 Jbeta primers. In the original analysis: Later analysis identified tens of millions of unique TCR beta chains, about 10 million shared. Libraries were prepared by immunoSEQ multiplex PCR; TCRdb keeps only in-frame clonotypes and omits some of them. D and trimming come from the DNA, and the V and J calls and clone size come from that table. The sample shows some 160,000 clones, around 78% of them seen only once. This CDR3 comprises 14 residues. V was shortened by 6 bases and J by 3 bases, with 15 bases between the two germline ends. Germline CDR1 is MNHEY and CDR2 is SMNVEV (reference sequence). Healthy individuals who donated bone marrow served as the donors.

The V gene is TRBV27, the J gene TRBJ2-7; D perhaps matches TRBD2 (6 bases). This TCR was sampled from a man aged 40-49 years in good health and CMV-seronegative. The material sequenced was PBMCs. Here the CDR3 DNA reads TGTGCCAGCAGCAAACGGGACTTAATCTACGAGCAGTACTTC. Encoded protein: CASSKRDLIYEQYF.